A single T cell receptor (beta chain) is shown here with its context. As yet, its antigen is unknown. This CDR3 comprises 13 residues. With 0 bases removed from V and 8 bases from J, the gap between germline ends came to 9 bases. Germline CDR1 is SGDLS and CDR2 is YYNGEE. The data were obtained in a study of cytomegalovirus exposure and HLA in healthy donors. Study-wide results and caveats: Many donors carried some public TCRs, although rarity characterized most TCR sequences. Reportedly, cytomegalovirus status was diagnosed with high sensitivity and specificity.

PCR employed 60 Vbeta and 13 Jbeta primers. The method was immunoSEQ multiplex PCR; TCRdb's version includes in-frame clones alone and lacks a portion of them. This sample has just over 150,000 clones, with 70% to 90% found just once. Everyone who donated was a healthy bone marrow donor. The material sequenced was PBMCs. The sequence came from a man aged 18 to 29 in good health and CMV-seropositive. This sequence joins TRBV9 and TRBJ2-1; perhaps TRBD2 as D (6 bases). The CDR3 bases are TGTGCCAGCAGCGTAGCGGGGGAGGATGAGCAGTTCTTC. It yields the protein CASSVAGEDEQFF. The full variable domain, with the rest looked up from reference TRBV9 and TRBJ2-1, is DSGVTQTPKHLITATGQRVTLRCSPRSGDLSVYWYQQSLDQGLQFLIQYYNGEERAKGNILERFSAQQFPDLHSELNLSSLELGDSALYFCASSVAGEDEQFFGPGTRLTVL.